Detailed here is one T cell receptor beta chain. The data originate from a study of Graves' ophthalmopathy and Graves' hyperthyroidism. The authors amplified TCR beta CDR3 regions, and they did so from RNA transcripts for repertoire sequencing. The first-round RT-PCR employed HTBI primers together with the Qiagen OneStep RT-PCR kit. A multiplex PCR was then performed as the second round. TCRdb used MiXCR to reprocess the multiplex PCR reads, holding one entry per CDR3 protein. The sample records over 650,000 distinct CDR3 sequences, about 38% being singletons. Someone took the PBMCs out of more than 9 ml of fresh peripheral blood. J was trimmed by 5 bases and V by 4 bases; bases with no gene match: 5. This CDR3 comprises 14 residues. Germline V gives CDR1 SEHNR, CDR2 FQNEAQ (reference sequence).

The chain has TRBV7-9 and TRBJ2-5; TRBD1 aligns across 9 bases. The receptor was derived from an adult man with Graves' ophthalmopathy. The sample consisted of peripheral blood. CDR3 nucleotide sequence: TGTGCCAGCAGCTCACAGGGGGCCGGGGAGACCCAGTACTTC. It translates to CASSSQGAGETQYF.